This TCR beta chain was sequenced for a study of cytomegalovirus exposure and HLA in healthy donors. A roughly 120-subject validation cohort, separate from the approximately 670-subject first cohort, supplied the donors. Notes on this clone: Its antigen is undetermined.

Study observations and caveats: Subsequent analysis revealed that first-cohort TCR clusters tended to co-occur in the 120 or so validation repertoires. Listed as cytomegalovirus-associated were more than 150 TCR beta chains.

Germline CDR1 and CDR2: MNHEY and SMNVEV (reference sequence). Trimming removed 6 bases from V and 2 bases from J; junction bases left unmatched: 1. CDR3 length: 14 residues. Assay used: immunoSEQ multiplex PCR; TCRdb lists only in-frame clones, some missing. The profile shows approximately 180,000 clones, roughly nine tenths of them singletons. The receptor was derived from a man younger than 35 in good health and CMV-seropositive. Sequencing used PBMCs. The chain couples TRBV27 to TRBJ2-7; the match to TRBD2 covers 13 bases. The CDR3 loop is CASRGTSGAYEQYF. The CDR3 DNA reads as TGTGCCAGCAGGGGGACTAGCGGGGCCTACGAGCAGTACTTC.